These T cell receptor beta chains were read from a single sample in a study of chemoradiotherapy in HPV16-positive cancers. Here immunoSEQ multiplex PCR was the method, and the copy in TCRdb shows in-frame clones only, minus some. Among around 8,800 clones listed, about 75% were seen once. The sequencing used tumor tissue, collected from a patient who underwent chemoradiotherapy. These receptors came from a human donor with HPV-associated anogenital cancer. The CDR3 runs from the conserved cysteine through the conserved F or W. Each record gives: CDR3 DNA, CDR3 protein, D gene, V gene, J gene, clone size. D genes are given only for firm matches. Not all rows give a size; the values are once, few, many and, for expanded clones, a class.

cdr3_nt: TGTGCCAGCACCCGACAGGGACTTCGTACCAACTATGGCTACACCTTC
cdr3_aa: CASTRQGLRTNYGYTF
d_call: TRBD1
v_call: TRBV6-6
j_call: TRBJ1-2
clone_size: NA

cdr3_nt: TGCGCCAGCAGCCAAGATCAAGGCTCTGGGGCCAACGTCCTGACTTTC
cdr3_aa: CASSQDQGSGANVLTF
d_call: NA
v_call: TRBV4-3
j_call: TRBJ2-6
clone_size: few

cdr3_nt: TGCGCCAGCAGCCAAAACCGGGAGACTGGGGCCAACGTCCTGACTTTC
cdr3_aa: CASSQNRETGANVLTF
d_call: NA
v_call: TRBV4-3
j_call: TRBJ2-6
clone_size: once

cdr3_nt: TGTGCCAGCTCACCGAATCAAGCGGGAATGACCGAGACCCAGTACTTC
cdr3_aa: CASSPNQAGMTETQYF
d_call: TRBD2
v_call: TRBV18
j_call: TRBJ2-5
clone_size: NA

cdr3_nt: TGTGCCACCAGCAGTCAGGGACAATCGTTTGAAAAACTGTTTTTT
cdr3_aa: CATSSQGQSFEKLFF
d_call: NA
v_call: TRBV15
j_call: TRBJ1-4
clone_size: NA

cdr3_nt: TGCGCCAGCAGCTTGAGGGAGAACTTGATGAACACCGGGGAGCTGTTTTTT
cdr3_aa: CASSLRENLMNTGELFF
d_call: NA
v_call: TRBV5-1
j_call: TRBJ2-2
clone_size: NA

cdr3_nt: TGTGCCAGCAGGGCGGCTAGCACAGATACGCAGTATTTT
cdr3_aa: CASRAASTDTQYF
d_call: NA
v_call: TRBV2
j_call: TRBJ2-3
clone_size: NA

cdr3_nt: TGCGCCAGCAGCTCATGGACTGCCTACAATGAGCAGTTCTTC
cdr3_aa: CASSSWTAYNEQFF
d_call: NA
v_call: TRBV5-1
j_call: TRBJ2-1
clone_size: NA

cdr3_nt: TGTGCCAGCAGCTCCGGCGGGTGGGATTCACCCCTCCACTTT
cdr3_aa: CASSSGGWDSPLHF
d_call: NA
v_call: TRBV9
j_call: TRBJ1-6
clone_size: NA

cdr3_nt: TGCGCCAGCAGTATTAGCGGGAGGGCCCCCAATGAGCAGTTCTTC
cdr3_aa: CASSISGRAPNEQFF
d_call: TRBD2
v_call: TRBV10-2
j_call: TRBJ2-1
clone_size: NA

cdr3_nt: TGTGCCAGCAGTTACTCGGGAGGGAACAATGAGCAGTTCTTC
cdr3_aa: CASSYSGGNNEQFF
d_call: TRBD2
v_call: TRBV6-5
j_call: TRBJ2-1
clone_size: NA

cdr3_nt: TGTGCCAGCAGCCAGAATTACAGCCCGCTGGGTTCACCCCTCCACTTT
cdr3_aa: CASSQNYSPLGSPLHF
d_call: NA
v_call: TRBV14
j_call: TRBJ1-6
clone_size: NA

cdr3_nt: TGTGCCAGCAGCTTAGATCAGGCTAGCTGGCGGAATGAGCAGTTCTTC
cdr3_aa: CASSLDQASWRNEQFF
d_call: NA
v_call: TRBV11-3
j_call: TRBJ2-1
clone_size: NA

cdr3_nt: TGTGCCAGCAGCCTGATCCAGACGAGAACATTCGTCAGTGGCGGCGGCTACACCTTC
cdr3_aa: CASSLIQTRTFVSGGGYTF
d_call: NA
v_call: TRBV5-4
j_call: TRBJ1-2
clone_size: NA

cdr3_nt: TGTGCCAGCAGCTTAGTTTGGGGATCGGCTCAGCCCCAGCATTTT
cdr3_aa: CASSLVWGSAQPQHF
d_call: NA
v_call: TRBV7-8
j_call: TRBJ1-5
clone_size: NA

cdr3_nt: TGTGCCAGCCATAAGAGGGGGATGAACACTGAAGCTTTCTTT
cdr3_aa: CASHKRGMNTEAFF
d_call: NA
v_call: TRBV28
j_call: TRBJ1-1
clone_size: NA

cdr3_nt: TGTGCCAGCAGATTAGCGGGAGGGAATGAGCAGTTCTTC
cdr3_aa: CASRLAGGNEQFF
d_call: TRBD2
v_call: TRBV7-8
j_call: TRBJ2-1
clone_size: NA

cdr3_nt: TGTGCCAGCAGCGCTCGTTTTGGACAGGGGGCGGACATTCAGTACTTC
cdr3_aa: CASSARFGQGADIQYF
d_call: TRBD1
v_call: TRBV9
j_call: TRBJ2-4
clone_size: NA

cdr3_nt: TGCGCCAGCAGCTTGGTGGTAGGGGGGATCCAGTTCTTC
cdr3_aa: CASSLVVGGIQFF
d_call: NA
v_call: TRBV5-1
j_call: TRBJ2-1
clone_size: NA

cdr3_nt: TGTGCCAGCAGCCAAGAGAGGCAGACAAACTATGGCTACACCTTC
cdr3_aa: CASSQERQTNYGYTF
d_call: NA
v_call: TRBV14
j_call: TRBJ1-2
clone_size: NA

cdr3_nt: TGTGCCAGCTCAGGCCTTAGCGGCGCCCCCACCGAGCAGTACTTC
cdr3_aa: CASSGLSGAPTEQYF
d_call: NA
v_call: TRBV18
j_call: TRBJ2-7
clone_size: NA

cdr3_nt: TGTGCCAGCAGCTCCGTCCCCATGAACACTGAAGCTTTCTTT
cdr3_aa: CASSSVPMNTEAFF
d_call: NA
v_call: TRBV7-2
j_call: TRBJ1-1
clone_size: NA

cdr3_nt: TGTGCCAGCAGCTCGCGGGGGACGTCAGATACGCAGTATTTT
cdr3_aa: CASSSRGTSDTQYF
d_call: TRBD2
v_call: TRBV13
j_call: TRBJ2-3
clone_size: few

cdr3_nt: TGCGCCAGCAGCCAAAGGACCGGGGTCTACTCTGGAAACACCATATATTTT
cdr3_aa: CASSQRTGVYSGNTIYF
d_call: NA
v_call: TRBV4-3
j_call: TRBJ1-3
clone_size: NA

cdr3_nt: TGTGCCAGCAGCTTCGGACAGTCCTACGAGCAGTACTTC
cdr3_aa: CASSFGQSYEQYF
d_call: NA
v_call: TRBV7-2
j_call: TRBJ2-7
clone_size: NA

cdr3_nt: TGCGCCAGCAGCCTATCGGGACAGTACCTCTACGAGCAGTACTTC
cdr3_aa: CASSLSGQYLYEQYF
d_call: TRBD1
v_call: TRBV5-1
j_call: TRBJ2-7
clone_size: NA

cdr3_nt: TGCGCCAGCAGCCAAGATCAACCGGGAAGGAATGAGCAGTTCTTC
cdr3_aa: CASSQDQPGRNEQFF
d_call: NA
v_call: TRBV4-3
j_call: TRBJ2-1
clone_size: NA

cdr3_nt: TGTGCCATCAGTGAGTATAGCAATCAGCCCCAGCATTTT
cdr3_aa: CAISEYSNQPQHF
d_call: NA
v_call: TRBV10-3
j_call: TRBJ1-5
clone_size: NA

cdr3_nt: TGTGCCAGCAGCTTACTCGGGAGGAACACTGAAGCTTTCTTT
cdr3_aa: CASSLLGRNTEAFF
d_call: NA
v_call: TRBV7-2
j_call: TRBJ1-1
clone_size: NA

cdr3_nt: TGTGCCAGCCACGAGGGGGGGACTACCAATCAGCCCCAGCATTTT
cdr3_aa: CASHEGGTTNQPQHF
d_call: NA
v_call: TRBV10-3
j_call: TRBJ1-5
clone_size: NA

cdr3_nt: TGTGCCAGCAGCGTAGTCTCCGGGAGTGTCAACAATGAGCAGTTCTTC
cdr3_aa: CASSVVSGSVNNEQFF
d_call: NA
v_call: TRBV9
j_call: TRBJ2-1
clone_size: NA

cdr3_nt: TGTGCCAGCAGCTTAGGTTTAGCGGCGGGGCGCACCGGGGAGCTGTTTTTT
cdr3_aa: CASSLGLAAGRTGELFF
d_call: NA
v_call: TRBV7-6
j_call: TRBJ2-2
clone_size: NA

cdr3_nt: TGTGCCAGCAGCGCCGGGACAGGGGGCTACAATGAGCAGTTCTTC
cdr3_aa: CASSAGTGGYNEQFF
d_call: TRBD1
v_call: TRBV7-2
j_call: TRBJ2-1
clone_size: NA

cdr3_nt: TGTGCTAGTGGTCCAAACTACGAGCAGTACTTC
cdr3_aa: CASGPNYEQYF
d_call: NA
v_call: TRBV12-5
j_call: TRBJ2-7
clone_size: NA

cdr3_nt: TGCGCCAGCAGCCAAGAGGGGGCGGGATGGACCGGGGAGCTGTTTTTT
cdr3_aa: CASSQEGAGWTGELFF
d_call: NA
v_call: TRBV4-3
j_call: TRBJ2-2
clone_size: NA

cdr3_nt: TGTGCCAGCAGTTTGGCACTCCCATTCCTATGGGATACGCAGTATTTT
cdr3_aa: CASSLALPFLWDTQYF
d_call: NA
v_call: TRBV28
j_call: TRBJ2-3
clone_size: NA

cdr3_nt: TGTGCCAGCAGTGAAGGGGTAGTCAGGGCTTATGGCTACACCTTC
cdr3_aa: CASSEGVVRAYGYTF
d_call: NA
v_call: TRBV6-1
j_call: TRBJ1-2
clone_size: NA

cdr3_nt: TGTGCCAGTTCCCAAACGGCGTTGACTAATGAAAAACTGTTTTTT
cdr3_aa: CASSQTALTNEKLFF
d_call: NA
v_call: TRBV19
j_call: TRBJ1-4
clone_size: NA

cdr3_nt: TGTGCCAGCAGGTCGGACGGATACTCTGGGGCCAACGTCCTGACTTTC
cdr3_aa: CASRSDGYSGANVLTF
d_call: NA
v_call: TRBV28
j_call: TRBJ2-6
clone_size: NA

cdr3_nt: TGTGCCAGCAGCGGGGGACAGTACTTCGATACGCAGTATTTT
cdr3_aa: CASSGGQYFDTQYF
d_call: TRBD1
v_call: TRBV9
j_call: TRBJ2-3
clone_size: medium-sized

cdr3_nt: TGTGCCAGCAGTCGAGACAGGGCAAGCAATCAGCCCCAGCATTTT
cdr3_aa: CASSRDRASNQPQHF
d_call: TRBD1
v_call: TRBV6-5
j_call: TRBJ1-5
clone_size: NA

cdr3_nt: TGTGCCTGGAATAGCGCTAGCGGCCCCCAGCAGTTCTTC
cdr3_aa: CAWNSASGPQQFF
d_call: TRBD2
v_call: TRBV30
j_call: TRBJ2-1
clone_size: NA

cdr3_nt: TGTGCCAGCAGCTCACCCCGAAGTGGCGGGGAGCTGTTTTTT
cdr3_aa: CASSSPRSGGELFF
d_call: NA
v_call: TRBV7-6
j_call: TRBJ2-2
clone_size: NA

cdr3_nt: TGTGCCAGCAGTCGCCGACAGGGGTCCAACGAGCAGTACTTC
cdr3_aa: CASSRRQGSNEQYF
d_call: TRBD1
v_call: TRBV6-6
j_call: TRBJ2-7
clone_size: NA

cdr3_nt: TGTGCCAGCAGTCTACAGGGGCTGGCCAAAAACATTCAGTACTTC
cdr3_aa: CASSLQGLAKNIQYF
d_call: TRBD1
v_call: TRBV6-5
j_call: TRBJ2-4
clone_size: NA

cdr3_nt: TGTGCCAGCAGCTCCCCCGGGACAGGGGGTGGGCCCCAGCATTTT
cdr3_aa: CASSSPGTGGGPQHF
d_call: TRBD1
v_call: TRBV6-5
j_call: TRBJ1-5
clone_size: NA

cdr3_nt: TGTGCCAGCAGCTTAGTCCTGGCGGGAGCAGATACGCAGTATTTT
cdr3_aa: CASSLVLAGADTQYF
d_call: TRBD2
v_call: TRBV7-8
j_call: TRBJ2-3
clone_size: NA

cdr3_nt: TGTGCCAGCAGCGCGGTCGGATGGGGTAACTATGGCTACACCTTC
cdr3_aa: CASSAVGWGNYGYTF
d_call: NA
v_call: TRBV5-8
j_call: TRBJ1-2
clone_size: NA